The clone carrying this T cell receptor (beta chain) was found many times. Its antigen is unidentified. Samples each had at least 5.5 micrograms of total RNA extracted. The CDR3 runs to 13 residues. Germline V gives CDR1 MGHRA, CDR2 YSYEKL. V was clipped by 4 bases and J by 6 bases; unmatched bases: 6. The sample belongs to a study of blood T cells in healthy people across ages. Study at large: Per every two T cells, about one barcoded beta molecule was captured by template switching. Broader study findings: The authors considered diversity estimates from one million T cells to be underestimates.

A second roughly 6 to 11 cycle PCR used barcoded and J-beta primers. A 12-random-nucleotide template-switch adaptor tagged each cDNA molecule. Using its own MiXCR run on the 5' RACE reads, TCRdb lists one record per CDR3 protein. Of roughly 1,500,000 distinct CDR3 sequences listed, about 35% are singletons. The chain links TRBV4-1 to TRBJ2-7; TRBD1 matches 7 bases. The TCR comes from a woman aged 25 to 39 in good health. Sequencing was performed on blood. CDR3 in amino acids: CASSRAPGGEQYF. The CDR3 DNA reads TGCGCCAGCAGCCGGGCCCCAGGGGGCGAGCAGTACTTC.